This T cell receptor (beta chain) was sequenced in a study of CD8 T cells in Susac syndrome. Study information: Treatment status at blood draw for the Susac syndrome patients was therapy-naive, corticosteroids, or intravenous immunoglobulin alone.

Definite or probable Susac syndrome was diagnosed using recently defined diagnostic criteria. With random hexamers, reverse transcription was performed on roughly 0.5 to 1 ug of RNA. TCR beta CDR3 was amplified by immunoSEQ multiplex PCR. This amplification extended across 54 Vbeta and 13 Jbeta segments. TCRdb processed the immunoSEQ multiplex PCR reads anew with MiXCR; each CDR3 protein has one entry. The repertoire consists of around 190,000 distinct CDR3 sequences, with roughly 94% occurring once and the leading ten covering 0.095% to 0.13%. This TCR came from a human donor with Susac syndrome. Source material: CD4+ T cells from PBMCs.

This chain's CDR3 is CASSYHGRGNYYEQYF. CDR3 DNA sequence: TGTGCCAGCAGTTACCACGGGCGGGGGAACTACTACGAGCAGTACTTC. The chain couples TRBV6-5 to TRBJ2-7, with 7 nucleotides matching TRBD2. The CDR3 totals 16 residues. V lost 2 bases to trimming and J lost 3 bases; unmatched junction nucleotides: 10. Germline V lookup: CDR1 MNHEY, CDR2 SVGAGI.